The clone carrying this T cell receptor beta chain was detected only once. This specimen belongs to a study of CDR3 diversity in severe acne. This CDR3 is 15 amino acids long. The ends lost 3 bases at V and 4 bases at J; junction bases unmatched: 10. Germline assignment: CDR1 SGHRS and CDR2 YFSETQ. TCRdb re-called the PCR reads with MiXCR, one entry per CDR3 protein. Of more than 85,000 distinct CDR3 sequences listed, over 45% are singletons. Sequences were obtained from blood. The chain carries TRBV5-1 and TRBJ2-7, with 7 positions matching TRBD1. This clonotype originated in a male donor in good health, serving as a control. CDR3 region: CASSWTSGGVYEQYF. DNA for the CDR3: TGCGCCAGCAGCTGGACCTCAGGGGGAGTTTACGAGCAGTACTTC.